Each of the 23 T cell receptor beta chains below was sequenced from the same sample in a study of PD-L1 blockade in urothelial cancer. The assay was immunoSEQ multiplex PCR, and TCRdb's table has in-frame clones only and misses some. The sample has about 84,000 clones; more than 75% are singletons. Sequences were derived from PBMCs, sampled around atezolizumab (anti-PD-L1) treatment. These receptors all stem from a man aged 70-80 years with urothelial cancer.

The J gene is TRBJ1-1, the V gene TRBV5-8; D is uncertain. CDR3 length: 14 amino acids. The germline V and J ends were trimmed by 1 base and 1 base, with 8 bases remaining between them. Germline loops: CDR1 SGHTS, CDR2 YDEGEE. In DNA, the CDR3 is TGTGCCAGCAGCTTGTTACAAAAGAACACTGAAGCTTTCTTT. Its protein is CASSLLQKNTEAFF.

The CDR3 coding sequence is TGCGCCAGCAGCCTGGGACTAGCGGGGGTTCAGGCAGATACGCAGTATTTT. It translates to CASSLGLAGVQADTQYF. The rearrangement joins TRBV5-1 to TRBJ2-3, with 14 bases matching TRBD2. V trimming: 4 bases; J trimming: 4 bases; junction bases outside the gene matches: 8. Germline V gives CDR1 SGHRS, CDR2 YFSETQ. The CDR3 has 17 residues.

V is TRBV9 and J is TRBJ2-7; D is perhaps TRBD1 (5 bases). The CDR3 is 14 residues long. V was shortened by 0 bases and J by 7 bases, with 14 bases between the two germline ends. CDR1 and CDR2 from the germline V gene are SGDLS and YYNGEE. The CDR3 DNA follows: TGTGCCAGCAGCGTAGGGGGCCAGGATCGGGAGCAGTACTTC. It codes for CASSVGGQDREQYF.

The chain employs TRBV6-1 and TRBJ2-5, with TRBD1 identical over 8 bases. The V gene's germline CDR1 is MNHNS and CDR2 SASEGT. CDR3 length: 14 residues. V shed 7 bases and J 1 base; nucleotides not matched to a gene: 5. The DNA for the CDR3 is TGTGCCAGCAAAGTGGGACAGGTCCAAGAGACCCAGTACTTC. This sequence encodes CASKVGQVQETQYF.

The table lists this clone with a few counts. V is TRBV4-2 and J is TRBJ2-1, with D perhaps TRBD1 (6 bases). There are 13 residues in the CDR3. Germline V gene data show CDR1 as LGHNA and CDR2 as YNFKEQ. V lost 1 base and J 7 bases, leaving 8 bases between the germline ends. This chain's CDR3 is CASSQVQGNEQFF. CDR3 sequence (DNA): TGTGCCAGCAGCCAAGTACAGGGTAATGAGCAGTTCTTC.

This chain joins TRBV29-1 and TRBJ2-7, with D tentatively TRBD1 (6 bases). The CDR3 is made up of 12 amino acids. The germline V gene has CDR1 SQVTM and CDR2 ANQGSEA. Trimming took off 4 bases at V and 5 bases at J, with 12 bases between the two ends. CDR3 DNA: TGCAGCGTTGTAGTACAGGGTAACGAGCAGTACTTC. Encoded protein: CSVVVQGNEQYF.

This clone has only one observation. The chain couples TRBV5-4 to TRBJ2-3, with 12 bases fitting TRBD2. The CDR3 loop spans 15 amino acids. Trimming removed 5 bases from V and 5 bases from J; junction bases left unmatched: 6. Germline CDR1 is SGHNT and CDR2 is YYREEE (reference sequence). In DNA, the CDR3 is TGTGCCAGCAGTTCTAGCGGGGGGGCGGAAGATACGCAGTATTTT. Translated, it gives CASSSSGGAEDTQYF.

This chain links TRBV5-5 with TRBJ2-5; maybe TRBD1 (5 bases). V shed 3 bases and J shed 2 bases, with 11 bases lying between them. The germline CDR1 and CDR2 sequences are SGHKS and YYEKEE (reference sequence). The CDR3 length is 14 residues. The CDR3 coding sequence is TGTGCCAGCAGCTCCGCAGGGCTACAAGAGACCCAGTACTTC. Encoded protein: CASSSAGLQETQYF.

The rearrangement links TRBV6-5 to TRBJ1-1; D gene uncertain. V lost 6 bases and J 0 bases, leaving 5 bases between the germline ends. The CDR3 sequence is 12 residues long. Germline CDR1 and CDR2: MNHEY and SVGAGI. This chain's CDR3 is CASRSVNTEAFF. DNA of the CDR3: TGTGCCAGCAGAAGCGTGAACACTGAAGCTTTCTTT.

The rearrangement uses TRBV19 and TRBJ1-6, with 7 bases identical to TRBD1. V shed 3 bases and J 3 bases; nucleotides not matched to a gene: 5. Germline values: CDR1 LNHDA, CDR2 SQIVND (reference sequence). The CDR3 spans 16 residues. CDR3 DNA: TGTGCCAGTAGTATTGGAGACAGGGTCTATAATTCACCCCTCCACTTT. Protein: CASSIGDRVYNSPLHF. The whole variable domain, remainder taken from reference TRBV19 and TRBJ1-6, is DGGITQSPKYLFRKEGQNVTLSCEQNLNHDAMYWYRQDPGQGLRLIYYSQIVNDFQKGDIAEGYSVSREKKESFPLTVTSAQKNPTAFYLCASSIGDRVYNSPLHFGNGTRLTVT.

The chain recombines TRBV21-1 with TRBJ2-3; the table assigns TRBD1, which was not confirmed against the DNA. TRBV21-1 constitutes a pseudogene. The CDR3 extends over 14 amino acids. CDR3 sequence reads: CASRRNRYTDTQYF. CDR3 nucleotide sequence: TGTGCCAGCAGGAGAAACAGGTACACAGATACGCAGTATTTT.

The genes are TRBV19 and TRBJ2-3, with 10 bases that match TRBD1. Germline V gene data show CDR1 as LNHDA and CDR2 as SQIVND (reference sequence). The CDR3 has 15 residues. V lost 5 bases, J lost 10 bases, and 12 bases stayed unmatched. This CDR3 reads CASSPGTGAQRSQYF. The CDR3 DNA reads TGTGCCAGTAGTCCCGGGACAGGGGCCCAGCGGTCGCAGTATTTT.

The J gene is TRBJ2-1, the V gene TRBV4-2; 8 bases match TRBD1. The CDR3 covers 14 residues. Germline V gives CDR1 LGHNA, CDR2 YNFKEQ. V was pared by 0 bases and J by 10 bases, with 5 bases of the junction left unmatched. The chain's CDR3 is CASSQDQGAREQFF. The CDR3 DNA reads TGTGCCAGCAGCCAAGATCAGGGGGCGAGGGAGCAGTTCTTC.

The rearrangement uses TRBV5-5 and TRBJ1-5; the D gene is possibly TRBD1 (5 bases). Trimming pared 0 bases from V and 8 bases from J, leaving 15 bases between. Germline loops: CDR1 SGHKS, CDR2 YYEKEE (reference sequence). The CDR3 contains 15 residues. DNA of the CDR3: TGTGCCAGCAGCTTGGAGGCCTGGGCGGGGGAGCCCCAGCATTTT. Its protein product is CASSLEAWAGEPQHF. Together with reference TRBV5-5 and TRBJ1-5, the CDR3 gives the full variable domain: DAGVTQSPTHLIKTRGQQVTLRCSPISGHKSVSWYQQVLGQGPQFIFQYYEKEERGRGNFPDRFSARQFPNYSSELNVNALLLGDSALYLCASSLEAWAGEPQHFGDGTRLSIL.

The chain joins TRBV28 to TRBJ1-3; 8 nucleotides align to TRBD1. Germline V CDR1 and CDR2: MDHEN, SYDVKM. After removal of 6 bases from V and 3 bases from J, the junction contained 10 bases not matched to a gene. The CDR3 sequence is 16 residues long. CDR3 amino acids: CASSSGQGILGNTIYF. Here the CDR3 DNA reads TGTGCCAGCAGCTCAGGACAGGGCATTCTTGGAAACACCATATATTTT.

The chain employs TRBV27 and TRBJ1-6; 7 bases agree with TRBD1. With 4 bases clipped from V and 10 bases from J, the junction kept 13 bases outside the gene matches. This CDR3 is 16 amino acids long. Germline CDR1 reads MNHEY; CDR2 reads SMNVEV (reference sequence). CDR3 sequence: CASSYGGAGGGSPLHF. The CDR3 DNA is TGTGCCAGCAGTTACGGTGGGGCAGGGGGTGGCTCACCCCTCCACTTT.

CDR3 coding DNA: TGTGCCAGCAGCTTAGCTGGCGGGAGGACATACAATGAGCAGTTCTTC. It translates to CASSLAGGRTYNEQFF. The chain employs TRBV7-2 and TRBJ2-1; 8 bases agree with TRBD2. Trimming cost V 0 bases and J 4 bases; bases outside gene matches: 5. Germline lookup yields CDR1 SGHTA and CDR2 FQGNSA. The CDR3 extends over 16 amino acids.

The rearrangement uses TRBV7-9 and TRBJ2-7, with D hard to call. The germline V gene has CDR1 SEHNR and CDR2 FQNEAQ (reference sequence). The CDR3 loop spans 14 amino acids. Trimming removed 5 bases from V and 3 bases from J, with 14 bases in between. CDR3 nucleotides: TGTGCCAGCAGCCAAGACACTTCGGACTACGAGCAGTACTTC. It is translated as CASSQDTSDYEQYF.

This chain connects TRBV28 to TRBJ2-7; a possible D gene is TRBD2 (5 bases). Trimming took off 6 bases at V and 5 bases at J, with 11 bases between the two ends. This CDR3 comprises 12 residues. The germline gives CDR1 MDHEN, CDR2 SYDVKM. The CDR3: CASRPVSDEQYF. The CDR3 DNA sequence: TGTGCCAGCAGGCCGGTTAGCGACGAGCAGTACTTC.

The rearrangement joins TRBV27 to TRBJ2-7; maybe TRBD2 (5 bases). This CDR3 region has 15 residues. V was pared by 2 bases and J by 0 bases, with 11 bases between. CDR1 is MNHEY and CDR2 is SMNVEV in the germline V gene (reference sequence). CDR3 amino acids: CASSLRGESSYEQYF. CDR3 in DNA: TGTGCCAGCAGTTTACGTGGGGAGAGCTCCTACGAGCAGTACTTC.

The V and J genes are TRBV19 and TRBJ2-3, with D tentatively TRBD1 (6 bases). The germline gives CDR1 LNHDA, CDR2 SQIVND (reference sequence). The CDR3 runs 14 residues. Deletions cut 7 bases from V and 1 base from J, with 12 bases between. CDR3 amino acids: CASTMGARTDTQYF. The CDR3 nucleotides are TGTGCCAGTACCATGGGGGCCCGCACAGATACGCAGTATTTT.

V usage is TRBV5-1 and J usage is TRBJ2-1, with 7 bases aligning to TRBD1. The junction had 2 bases not matched to a gene; V was cut back by 0 bases and J by 5 bases. Germline CDR1 SGHRS, CDR2 YFSETQ. This CDR3 has 14 residues. The CDR3 region has the DNA TGCGCCAGCAGCTTGGCTGGGACAGACAATGAGCAGTTCTTC. This encodes CASSLAGTDNEQFF.

The chain is built from TRBV10-3 and TRBJ2-3; 9 bases fit TRBD2. This CDR3 is built from 15 residues. In germline, CDR1 is ENHRY, CDR2 SYGVKD. The J segment lost 11 bases and the V segment lost 7 bases, leaving 16 bases of the junction unmatched. The CDR3 bases are TGTGCCATCACCAATTCGGCGGGAGGGGCTGAGGGGCAGTATTTT. It codes for CAITNSAGGAEGQYF.